The subject of this entry is one T cell receptor (beta chain). There is no known antigen for this receptor. No much larger clonotype is one base removed from it; base qualities were not supplied. Each collaborating institution followed its own protocols to collect whole blood in K2EDTA tubes. Collaborator samples were shipped for TCRbeta analysis as frozen whole blood, isolated PBMCs, or DNA extracted from either sample type. The immunoSEQ Assay, a bias-controlled multiplex PCR, was used to amplify TCRbeta CDR3 regions from genomic DNA. On the authors' methods: The number of nucleated cells in each sample was estimated by amplification of reference gene primers within the assay. To quantify the absolute abundance of each unique TCRbeta CDR3 rearrangement, sequence reads were collapsed and filtered. Productive Simpson clonality was computed per sample as the square root of Simpson's diversity index over productive rearrangements. Imported from immuneACCESS, the table was reduced by TCRdb to in-frame sequences with V and J called. These copies leave out some clones; in studies compared against another copy, an unresolved V gene accounts for under half, and the cause of the remainder is not known. The V and J calls and clone size were taken over from that table, and D and trimming were inferred from the DNA. The sample records some 130,000 clones, about 87% of which are singletons. The top ten clones comprise approximately 40% of the sample.

The data were taken from a study of blood T cell repertoires in COVID-19 (TCRdb year 2020). About the study as a whole: Collaborator samples came from the United States, Italy and Spain and covered acute and convalescent phases of COVID-19. The sample metadata nearly always contained a de-identified subject ID, COVID-19 status, age in years and sex. Samples were obtained from the ongoing ImmuneRACE study (first 160 participants) and from 950 to 1,500 subjects provided by 6 global collaborators. The dataset comprised deeply sampled blood TCRbeta repertoires from subjects exposed to, actively infected with, or recovered from COVID-19. A freely available public database, intended as a resource for researchers studying the immune response to SARS-CoV-2, is where the repertoires were released. Where available, HLA class I and class II types were obtained from metadata supplied by the sample provider rather than from assay-based typing. The material from the prospective study consisted of cDNA or gDNA derived from T cells, B-cell-depleted T cells, or PBMCs. Summary of the overall study and its limitations: How much clinical and demographic metadata was included differed by source and by participant, and the metadata was provided uncurated.

The V end loses 5 bases and the J end loses 5 bases, and a stretch of 12 bases separates them. The germline V gene specifies ENHRY as CDR1 and SYGVKD as CDR2. The CDR3, from cysteine to phenylalanine, totals 14 residues. Only the CDR3 region is kept as DNA, spanning 42 bases read in frame from base 1. Sample: peripheral blood. The receptor chain draws on TRBV10-3 and TRBJ1-4, and perhaps TRBD1 as D gene, on 5 matching bases. This receptor was taken from a human donor in a cohort sampled during active COVID-19. The CDR3 region: CAISPGGSNEKLFF. Read as DNA, the sequence is TGTGCCATCAGTCCGGGGGGATCGAATGAAAAACTGTTTTTT.